These 22 T cell receptor beta chains came from one sample sequenced in a study of blood T cell repertoires in COVID-19. Sequencing used immunoSEQ multiplex PCR; TCRdb keeps in-frame clones, though not all of them. The repertoire includes tens of thousands of clones, more than 80% of them detected once, and 8.8% sits in the top ten. Input material: peripheral blood. The receptors derive from a man between 60 and 70 years old with acute or convalescent COVID-19.

The sample holds one count of this clone. The chain is built from TRBV5-4 and TRBJ2-1; D call uncertain. Per the germline V gene, CDR1 is SGHNT and CDR2 is YYREEE (reference sequence). The V gene lost 2 bases and the J gene lost 9 bases, with 15 bases spanning the gap. The CDR3 contains 14 residues. In DNA form, the CDR3 reads TGTGCCAGCAGCTTCGAAATTGGGTCGGGTGAGCAGTTCTTC. It codes for CASSFEIGSGEQFF.

This clone was seen only once. The V call is TRBV25-1, the J call TRBJ1-2; 7 bases are shared with TRBD1. The germline V gene has CDR1 MGHDK and CDR2 SYGVNS. The CDR3 contains 13 residues. The V segment lost 2 bases and the J segment 7 bases; nucleotides outside the gene matches: 4. As DNA, the CDR3 is TGTGCCAGCAGTGAAGGGACAGTTTTTGGCTACACCTTC. It codes for CASSEGTVFGYTF.

The chain has TRBV9 and TRBJ1-4; D is perhaps TRBD1 (6 bases). This CDR3 is 15 amino acids long. The V end was cut by 3 bases, the J end by 8 bases, with 17 bases between. Germline lookup yields CDR1 SGDLS and CDR2 YYNGEE. The CDR3 coding sequence is TGTGCCAGCAGCGAGGGAGGGGGATCAGGAGAAAAACTGTTTTTT. Its translation: CASSEGGGSGEKLFF.

This clone was found a few times. The chain employs TRBV9 and TRBJ1-3; TRBD1 matches 9 bases. The CDR3 contains 14 residues. V was pared by 3 bases and J by 3 bases, with 1 base of the junction left unmatched. Germline CDR1 and CDR2: SGDLS and YYNGEE. CDR3 nucleotide sequence: TGTGCCAGCAGCGCGACAGGGGGTGGAAACACCATATATTTT. It codes for CASSATGGGNTIYF. Variable domain in full (rest from reference TRBV9 and TRBJ1-3): DSGVTQTPKHLITATGQRVTLRCSPRSGDLSVYWYQQSLDQGLQFLIQYYNGEERAKGNILERFSAQQFPDLHSELNLSSLELGDSALYFCASSATGGGNTIYFGEGSWLTVV.

This clone came up a few times. This chain's CDR3 is CASSPRDSRTDTQYF. The DNA for the CDR3 is TGCGCCAGCAGCCCCCGGGACAGCCGCACAGATACGCAGTATTTT. The V and J genes are TRBV4-1 and TRBJ2-3, with 7 nucleotides matching TRBD1. The germline V gene encodes CDR1 MGHRA and CDR2 YSYEKL. This CDR3 is 15 amino acids long. V lost 4 bases and J lost 1; bases outside the gene matches: 5.

This clone was detected only a few times. The chain joins TRBV5-1 to TRBJ2-1; weak D call: TRBD1 (8 bases). CDR1 and CDR2 (germline): SGHRS, YFSETQ. Trimming removed 4 bases at V and 8 bases at J, with 22 bases between. This CDR3 is 16 amino acids long. The CDR3 here is CASSPTSRTGRDEQFF. The CDR3 DNA sequence: TGCGCCAGCAGCCCCACATCGCGGACAGGGAGGGATGAGCAGTTCTTC.

The gene calls are TRBV11-3 and TRBJ1-3; perhaps TRBD1 as D (6 bases). Trimming cost V 8 bases and J 2 bases, with 10 bases left between them. Germline V CDR1 and CDR2: SGHNT, YENEEA. CDR3 size: 13 residues. The DNA for the CDR3 is TGTGCCAGCTCCGGACAGACTGGAAACACCATATATTTT. It codes for CASSGQTGNTIYF.

This chain links TRBV9 with TRBJ2-1; D is possibly TRBD2 (7 bases). The CDR3 is made up of 15 amino acids. The germline V and J ends were trimmed by 3 bases and 4 bases, with 14 bases remaining between them. Germline CDR1 is SGDLS and CDR2 is YYNGEE. The CDR3 nucleotides read TGTGCCAGCAGCGCCGCTAGGGGGGGATACAATGAGCAGTTCTTC. It yields the protein CASSAARGGYNEQFF.

The chain has TRBV7-9 and TRBJ1-1; D perhaps matches TRBD1 (6 bases). Trimming took off 5 bases at V and 7 bases at J, with 17 bases between the two ends. CDR3 length: 14 residues. The germline V gene encodes CDR1 SEHNR and CDR2 FQNEAQ (reference sequence). The CDR3 coding sequence is TGTGCCAGCAGCAGCCGCAGAGGACAGCTTGAAGCTTTCTTT. Translation gives CASSSRRGQLEAFF.

This clone was observed a few times. The chain joins TRBV24-1 to TRBJ2-3, with TRBD1 matching over 9 bases. V lost 7 bases and J lost 0; bases outside the gene matches: 10. Germline V gene lookup returns CDR1 KGHDR and CDR2 SFDVKD. The CDR3 sequence is 17 residues long. The CDR3 loop reads CATSDRGSSSSTDTQYF. The DNA for the CDR3 is TGTGCCACCAGCGACAGGGGGTCTTCATCTAGCACAGATACGCAGTATTTT.

The genes are TRBV28 and TRBJ1-2, with D hard to call. With 2 bases removed from V and 9 bases from J, the gap between germline ends came to 10 bases. The CDR3 length is 12 residues. The germline V gene has CDR1 MDHEN and CDR2 SYDVKM. The CDR3 protein is CASSLGQFSYTF. The CDR3 DNA sequence: TGTGCCAGCAGTTTAGGTCAGTTCAGCTACACCTTC.

The CDR3 is CASSVEGDNNQPQHF. The CDR3 DNA sequence: TGTGCCAGCAGCGTAGAGGGGGACAACAATCAGCCCCAGCATTTT. The genes are TRBV9 and TRBJ1-5; possibly TRBD1 for D (6 bases). Germline CDR1 SGDLS, CDR2 YYNGEE. The CDR3 consists of 15 residues. Trimming removed 0 bases from V and 3 bases from J, with 10 bases in between.

The J gene is TRBJ2-1, the V gene TRBV6-5; TRBD2 agrees at 9 bases. This CDR3 is built from 15 residues. Trimming at V came to 8 bases and at J to 6 bases, leaving 11 bases not matched to a gene. Germline assignment: CDR1 MNHEY and CDR2 SVGAGI. CDR3 sequence (DNA): TGTGCCAGCGGTCCCCGACCTAGCGGGGTCAATGAGCAGTTCTTC. Its translation: CASGPRPSGVNEQFF.

The V and J genes are TRBV5-4 and TRBJ2-5; D call uncertain. Germline V lookup: CDR1 SGHNT, CDR2 YYREEE (reference sequence). The CDR3 consists of 13 residues. The V gene lost 0 bases and the J gene lost 2 bases, with 5 bases spanning the gap. This chain's CDR3 is CASSLGAQETQYF. DNA for the CDR3: TGTGCCAGCAGCTTGGGGGCGCAAGAGACCCAGTACTTC.

The chain combines TRBV29-1 with TRBJ1-2; 10 nucleotides align to TRBD1. Germline V gene sequence: CDR1 SQVTM, CDR2 ANQGSEA. There are 15 residues in the CDR3. J gave up 10 bases and V 5 bases, and 16 bases lay outside the gene matches. Written as DNA, the CDR3 is TGCAGCGTTCCCCGGACAGGGGGTTCGTCAGGAAACTACACCTTC. Translating it yields CSVPRTGGSSGNYTF.

The V and J genes are TRBV10-3 and TRBJ2-3; D remains ambiguous. The CDR3 has 11 amino acids. Trimming took 5 bases from V and 6 from J, leaving 6 bases between them. Germline V gene data show CDR1 as ENHRY and CDR2 as SYGVKD. CDR3 amino acids: CAISSGDTQYF. For the CDR3, the DNA is TGTGCCATCAGTTCCGGGGATACGCAGTATTTT.

V and J are TRBV24-1 and TRBJ1-1; D may be TRBD1 (6 bases). Germline CDR1 KGHDR, CDR2 SFDVKD. V lost 6 bases and J lost 3, with 10 bases in between. The CDR3 has 13 amino acids. This chain's CDR3 is CATSTGSDTEAFF. CDR3 DNA: TGTGCCACCAGTACAGGGTCTGACACTGAAGCTTTCTTT.

By proportion, this clone is medium-sized. V is TRBV20-1 and J is TRBJ2-7, with TRBD2 matching 10 bases. Trimming cost V 3 bases and J 0 bases; bases outside gene matches: 11. Looked up from germline, CDR1 is DFQATT and CDR2 is SNEGSKA (reference sequence). The CDR3 is 17 residues long. As DNA, the CDR3 is TGCAGTGCTAGTGCTAGCGGGGGCTTTCTTAGCTCCTACGAGCAGTACTTC. Its translation: CSASASGGFLSSYEQYF.

The rearrangement joins TRBV7-9 to TRBJ2-6; the D gene is possibly TRBD1 (6 bases). Germline values: CDR1 SEHNR, CDR2 FQNEAQ (reference sequence). V was clipped by 9 bases and J by 3 bases, with 24 bases between them. This CDR3 has 18 residues. The CDR3 nucleotides read TGTGCCAGTAAAAAAGGACAGTTGACGGTCGGTGGGGCCAACGTCCTGACTTTC. The encoded protein is CASKKGQLTVGGANVLTF.

The chain recombines TRBV6-6 with TRBJ1-1; 8 nucleotides align to TRBD1. The germline gives CDR1 MNHNY, CDR2 SVGAGI (reference sequence). Trimming took 7 bases from V and 4 from J; bases not matched to a gene: 5. The CDR3 consists of 13 residues. This CDR3 reads CASTRQGSTEAFF. The CDR3 DNA reads TGTGCCAGCACCAGACAGGGGTCCACTGAAGCTTTCTTT.

The chain combines TRBV4-2 with TRBJ2-2, with TRBD2 identical over 7 bases. V dropped 0 bases and J dropped 2; count of bases not matched to a gene: 6. The germline gives CDR1 LGHNA, CDR2 YNFKEQ. The CDR3 has 17 residues. CDR3 amino acids: CASSQEGGSLNTGELFF. The DNA for the CDR3 is TGTGCCAGCAGCCAAGAGGGGGGGTCCCTAAACACCGGGGAGCTGTTTTTT.

The chain couples TRBV2 to TRBJ2-3; TRBD1 is a possible D gene (5 bases). Germline V CDR1 and CDR2: SNHLY, FYNNEI. V lost 1 base and J 3 bases, leaving 8 bases between the germline ends. This CDR3 comprises 14 residues. The chain's CDR3 is CASSEGSGTDTQYF. CDR3 nucleotide sequence: TGTGCCAGCAGTGAAGGATCAGGGACAGATACGCAGTATTTT.